This T cell receptor (beta chain) was sequenced during a study of cytomegalovirus exposure and HLA in healthy donors. General observations from the study: DRB1 showed the most TCR associations and HLA-C the fewest in a later analysis, as rates varied by HLA locus.

Of note for this clone: Its antigen is unidentified.

PCR primers comprised 60 Vbeta and 13 Jbeta primers. The assay was immunoSEQ multiplex PCR, and TCRdb's table has in-frame clones only and misses some. The sample yields under 150,000 clones, 82% seen once. V gave up 5 bases and J gave up 5 bases; unmatched junction bases: 6. There are 14 residues in the CDR3. Germline assignment: CDR1 SEHNR and CDR2 FQNEAQ (reference sequence). The sample consisted of PBMCs. The chain combines TRBV7-9 with TRBJ2-5; 9 bases match TRBD2. The sequence was obtained from a man aged 25 to 45 in good health and CMV-seropositive. The CDR3 DNA reads as TGTGCCAGCAGCCCCGATCTAGCGGGGGAGACCCAGTACTTC. Its protein is CASSPDLAGETQYF.